This T cell receptor (beta chain) was recovered during a study of T cell repertoires in cytomegalovirus infection. For the study at large: CMV infection together with matching HLA type was indicated by public TCR beta signatures. Findings and limits, study-wide: Totalled public TCR beta family frequency picked out people who carried CMV plus the relevant HLA. Ex vivo responses were dominated by HLA-C-restricted CMV-specific TCR beta clonotypes.

A single record per CDR3 protein comes from TCRdb applying MiXCR to the reads. In the table there are some 130,000 distinct CDR3 sequences, more than 25% of which are singletons. Note on this clonotype: What it binds is unknown.

CDR3 length: 14 residues. Germline CDR1 and CDR2: SEHNR and FQNEAQ (reference sequence). Trimming removed 1 base at V and 2 bases at J, with 7 bases between. Specimen: CD8+ T cells from cultured PBMCs, collected from culture after CMV antigen stimulation. The sequence derives from a human donor in good health (CMV status not recorded). Some clones in this sample may be carry-over from other donors' samples. The chain carries TRBV7-9 and TRBJ2-3, with D unclear. The CDR3 reads CASSLVRATDTQYF. Here the CDR3 DNA reads TGTGCCAGCAGCTTAGTTCGGGCCACAGATACGCAGTATTTT.